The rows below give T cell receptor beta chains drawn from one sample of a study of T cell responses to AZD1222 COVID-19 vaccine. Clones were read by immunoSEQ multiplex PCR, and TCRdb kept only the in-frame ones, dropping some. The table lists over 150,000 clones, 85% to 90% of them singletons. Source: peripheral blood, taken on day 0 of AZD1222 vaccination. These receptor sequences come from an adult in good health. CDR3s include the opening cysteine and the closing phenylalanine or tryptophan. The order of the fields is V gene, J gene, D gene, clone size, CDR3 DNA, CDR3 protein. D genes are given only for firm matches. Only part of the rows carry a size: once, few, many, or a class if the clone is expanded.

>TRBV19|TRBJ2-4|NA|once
TGTGCCAGTAGTATGAGGGCAAGGGACATTCAGTACTTC
CASSMRARDIQYF
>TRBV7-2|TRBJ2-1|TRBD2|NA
TGTGCCAGCAGCCCGATGGGACTAGCGGGGGGGCATGGGAATGAGCAGTTCTTC
CASSPMGLAGGHGNEQFF
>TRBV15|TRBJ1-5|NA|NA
TGTGCCACCAGCAGAGATCCCCTCCAAGGCCCCCAGCATTTT
CATSRDPLQGPQHF
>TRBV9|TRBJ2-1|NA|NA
TGTGCCAGCAGCGGCTTACCTAATGAGCAGTTCTTC
CASSGLPNEQFF
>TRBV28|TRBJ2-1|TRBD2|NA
TGTGCCAGCAGTTTTAGGCTAGCGGACAATGAGCAGTTCTTC
CASSFRLADNEQFF
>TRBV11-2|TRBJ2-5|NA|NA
TGTGCCAGCAGCTTAGATCATGGGGGCCAAGAGACCCAGTACTTC
CASSLDHGGQETQYF
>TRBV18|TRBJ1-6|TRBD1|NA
TGTGCCAGCTCGACAGGGTTGGGAAATTCACCCCTCCACTTT
CASSTGLGNSPLHF
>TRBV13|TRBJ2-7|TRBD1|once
TGTGCCAGCAGCCCTCGACAGGGGGCGCAAGGCGAGCAGTACTTC
CASSPRQGAQGEQYF
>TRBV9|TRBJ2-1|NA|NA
TGTGCCAGCAGCGTAATAAGCGCCGATGAGCAGTTCTTC
CASSVISADEQFF
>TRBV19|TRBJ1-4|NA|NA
TGTGCCAGTAGTATAGGAGGATGGGATGAAAAACTGTTTTTT
CASSIGGWDEKLFF
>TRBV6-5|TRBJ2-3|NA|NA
TGTGCCAGCAGTTACCGGAACAGAGCCACAGATACGCAGTATTTT
CASSYRNRATDTQYF
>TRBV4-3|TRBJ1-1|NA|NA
TGCGCCAGCAGCCAAACGGGGTTCGTCACTGAAGCTTTCTTT
CASSQTGFVTEAFF
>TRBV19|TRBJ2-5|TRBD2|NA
TGTGCCAGTAGTATTGGGAGCGGGAGTCAAGAGACCCAGTACTTC
CASSIGSGSQETQYF
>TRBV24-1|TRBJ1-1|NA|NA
TGTGCCACCAGTGATCGTGACAGGAGCGGTGAAGCTTTCTTT
CATSDRDRSGEAFF
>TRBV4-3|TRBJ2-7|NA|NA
TGCGCCAGCAGCCAAGTACCTCCCTCCTCGGGTAGCGAGCAGTACTTC
CASSQVPPSSGSEQYF
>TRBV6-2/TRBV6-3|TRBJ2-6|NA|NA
TGTGCCAGCAGTTACGGCGGCTCTGGGGCCAACGTCCTGACTTTC
CASSYGGSGANVLTF
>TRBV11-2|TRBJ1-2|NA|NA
TGTGCCAGCAGCTTAACGCAGGGCGGTGGCTACACCTTC
CASSLTQGGGYTF
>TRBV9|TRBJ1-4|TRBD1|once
TGTGCCAGCAGCGTAGAACGTGGGACAGGGGCCGAAAAACTGTTTTTT
CASSVERGTGAEKLFF
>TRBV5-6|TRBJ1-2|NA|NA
TGTGCCAGCAGCGTTAGACAAGAATCAGGCTACACCTTC
CASSVRQESGYTF
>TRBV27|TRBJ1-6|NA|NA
TGTGCCAGCTCCTTTCTAGGGGGAGACCTCCACTTT
CASSFLGGDLHF
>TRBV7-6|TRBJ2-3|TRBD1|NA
TGTGCCAGCAGCCGACAGGGTGGAGATACGCAGTATTTT
CASSRQGGDTQYF
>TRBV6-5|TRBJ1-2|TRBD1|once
TGTGCCAGCACCCAACTAGACAGGGGGGTCTATGGCTACACCTTC
CASTQLDRGVYGYTF
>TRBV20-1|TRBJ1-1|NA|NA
TGCAGTGCCCTCCAGGGAACTGAAGCTTTCTTT
CSALQGTEAFF
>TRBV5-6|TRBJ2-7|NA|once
TGTGCCAGCAGCCCCTCGGGGGTCTTTTACGAGCAGTACTTC
CASSPSGVFYEQYF